This passage covers 26 T cell receptor beta chains from one sample sequenced in a study of follicular helper T cells after annual influenza vaccination. Clones were sequenced by immunoSEQ multiplex PCR, and TCRdb holds only the in-frame ones, with some missing. The sample lists more than 10,000 clones, around four fifths occurring once. The time point here: 2014-2015 season, pre-vaccination. The source material was CXCR5- memory CD4+ T cells sorted from blood, sampled on the day of influenza vaccination. Receptors were obtained from an adult who received the influenza vaccine.

This clone appeared a few times. The rearrangement links TRBV7-9 to TRBJ2-7; 14 bases map to TRBD2. Losses at the gene ends were 5 bases for V and 4 bases for J; bases not matched to a gene: 4. The germline V gene encodes CDR1 SEHNR and CDR2 FQNEAQ (reference sequence). The CDR3 has 15 amino acids. The CDR3 DNA sequence: TGTGCCAGCAGCGGGACTAGCGGGGGTTGGTACGAGCAGTACTTC. Amino acids: CASSGTSGGWYEQYF.

The chain recombines TRBV4-1 with TRBJ2-3, with 13 nucleotides matching TRBD2. Per the germline V gene, CDR1 is MGHRA and CDR2 is YSYEKL. The V gene end was trimmed by 10 bases and the J gene end by 1 base; junction bases not matched to a gene: 2. This CDR3 region has 14 residues. CDR3 in amino acids: CATGLAGGTDTQYF. CDR3 nucleotides: TGCGCCACCGGACTAGCGGGGGGCACAGATACGCAGTATTTT.

A note on this clone: At one end the junction does not follow the germline gene, possibly because of a read error. The genes are TRBV4-1 and TRBJ1-4; 11 bases match TRBD1. CDR1 and CDR2 (germline): MGHRA, YSYEKL. The CDR3 spans 14 residues. This chain's CDR3 is CASSQDHRDRGSLF. CDR3 nucleotide sequence: TGCGCCAGCAGCCAAGACCACCGGGACAGGGGGTCACTTTTT.

This clone has just a few counts. The chain is built from TRBV9 and TRBJ1-1; a possible D gene is TRBD1 (6 bases). Germline values: CDR1 SGDLS, CDR2 YYNGEE. The V end lost 1 base, the J end lost 1 base, and 8 bases lay between the germline ends. The CDR3 loop spans 14 amino acids. The CDR3 sequence is CASSVQGRNTEAFF. The CDR3 coding sequence is TGTGCCAGCAGCGTACAGGGGAGGAACACTGAAGCTTTCTTT.

This chain connects TRBV6-5 to TRBJ2-2, with 11 nucleotides matching TRBD2. The CDR3 runs 14 residues. Germline values: CDR1 MNHEY, CDR2 SVGAGI. V dropped 6 bases and J dropped 5; count of bases not matched to a gene: 2. CDR3 coding DNA: TGTGCCAGCAGGCGGACTAGCGGGACCGGGGAGCTGTTTTTT. This codes for CASRRTSGTGELFF.

CDR3 amino acids: CASSPRSRDRGLGQYF. In DNA, the CDR3 is TGTGCCAGCAGCCCCCGCTCCAGGGACAGGGGGCTCGGGCAGTACTTC. The chain couples TRBV7-2 to TRBJ2-7, with 12 bases fitting TRBD1. The V gene end was trimmed by 5 bases and the J gene end by 9 bases; junction bases not matched to a gene: 14. Per germline, CDR1 SGHTA and CDR2 FQGNSA. The CDR3 extends over 16 amino acids.

V gene TRBV4-1 combines with J gene TRBJ2-1; 8 bases align to TRBD1. The CDR3 has 13 residues. V shed 5 bases, J shed 4 bases, and the junction held 1 base outside the gene matches. Germline values: CDR1 MGHRA, CDR2 YSYEKL. The CDR3 loop is CASSRTGYNEQFF. CDR3 bases: TGCGCCAGCAGCAGGACAGGGTACAATGAGCAGTTCTTC.

The V call is TRBV6-1, the J call TRBJ2-5; D is ambiguous. Germline loops: CDR1 MNHNS, CDR2 SASEGT. The CDR3 covers 14 residues. Trimming stripped 6 bases from V and 1 base from J, with 12 bases between. The CDR3 nucleotides are TGTGCCAGCAGACGCACAGTGAGCCAAGAGACCCAGTACTTC. It encodes CASRRTVSQETQYF.

This clone was counted between two and nine times. The chain joins TRBV7-2 to TRBJ2-2, with 9 bases lining up with TRBD2. V was clipped by 5 bases and J by 0 bases; unmatched bases: 4. Germline values: CDR1 SGHTA, CDR2 FQGNSA. The CDR3 is 16 amino acids. CDR3 nucleotides: TGTGCCAGCAGCCTTCTAGCGGGGACGAACACCGGGGAGCTGTTTTTT. Amino acids: CASSLLAGTNTGELFF.

The chain has TRBV25-1 and TRBJ2-5; D is undetermined. Per germline, CDR1 MGHDK and CDR2 SYGVNS. Trimming shortened V by 2 bases and J by 5 bases, and 3 bases separated the two germline ends. The CDR3 is 11 amino acids. The CDR3 nucleotides are TGTGCCAGCAGTGAAGAGGAGACCCAGTACTTC. Translation gives CASSEEETQYF.

For this clone: Germline is not matched at one junction end, which may reflect a read error. The gene calls are TRBV7-7 and TRBJ1-5; D call uncertain. Germline CDR1 and CDR2: SSHAT and FNYEAQ (reference sequence). There are 13 residues in the CDR3. CDR3 protein: CASSLGENQPQHF. The CDR3 DNA reads as TGTGCTAGCAGCCTCGGGGAGAATCAGCCCCAGCATTTT.

The V call is TRBV11-2, the J call TRBJ2-5; maybe TRBD1 (6 bases). Trimming cost V 5 bases and J 2 bases, with 12 bases left between them. The CDR3 contains 14 residues. Per germline, CDR1 SGHAT and CDR2 FQNNGV. CDR3 sequence (DNA): TGTGCCAGCAGCCAGGGGTGGGGGCAAGAGACCCAGTACTTC. Translating gives CASSQGWGQETQYF. The variable domain in full, completed from reference TRBV11-2 and TRBJ2-5, reads EAGVAQSPRYKIIEKRQSVAFWCNPISGHATLYWYQQILGQGPKLLIQFQNNGVVDDSQLPKDRFSAERLKGVDSTLKIQPAKLEDSAVYLCASSQGWGQETQYFGPGTRLLVL.

The chain joins TRBV10-3 to TRBJ1-1; 7 bases line up with TRBD1. Trimming removed 4 bases from V and 5 bases from J; junction bases left unmatched: 7. In germline, CDR1 is ENHRY, CDR2 SYGVKD. This CDR3 has 14 amino acids. The CDR3: CAISGDRVLTEAFF. CDR3 in DNA: TGTGCCATCAGTGGGGACAGAGTGTTGACTGAAGCTTTCTTT.

The V gene is TRBV5-1, the J gene TRBJ2-5, with 10 nucleotides matching TRBD2. CDR3 length equals 17 residues. Germline CDR1 SGHRS, CDR2 YFSETQ. Losses at the gene ends were 0 bases for V and 0 bases for J; bases not matched to a gene: 5. The CDR3 loop reads CASSLGLAGAYQETQYF. The CDR3 DNA reads as TGCGCCAGCAGCTTGGGGCTAGCGGGGGCTTACCAAGAGACCCAGTACTTC.

The chain uses TRBV11-2 and TRBJ2-2; the match to TRBD2 covers 10 bases. V trimming: 5 bases; J trimming: 3 bases; junction bases outside the gene matches: 9. From germline, CDR1 is SGHAT and CDR2 FQNNGV. CDR3 length: 17 amino acids. The CDR3 region has the DNA TGTGCCAGCAGCACAATAGCGGGGGGCAGGGACACCGGGGAGCTGTTTTTT. Translating it yields CASSTIAGGRDTGELFF.

The V gene is TRBV5-1, the J gene TRBJ1-6; D might be TRBD1 (5 bases). The CDR3 has 14 residues. In germline, CDR1 is SGHRS, CDR2 YFSETQ. Trimming left V 7 bases short and J 8 bases short, with 16 bases between. The CDR3 protein is CASSRGGVDSPLHF. CDR3 sequence (DNA): TGCGCCAGCTCCCGGGGAGGGGTGGATTCACCCCTCCACTTT.

V gene TRBV7-2 combines with J gene TRBJ1-3; TRBD1 aligns across 9 bases. V gave up 6 bases and J gave up 4 bases; unmatched junction bases: 10. CDR1 and CDR2 (germline): SGHTA, FQGNSA. This CDR3 spans 16 amino acids. CDR3 sequence reads: CASRRDTGGVGNTIYF. As DNA, the CDR3 is TGTGCCAGCAGGAGAGATACAGGGGGCGTAGGAAACACCATATATTTT.

This chain joins TRBV27 and TRBJ1-1, with a possible D match to TRBD1 (6 bases). The CDR3 runs 14 residues. CDR1 and CDR2 from the germline V gene are MNHEY and SMNVEV (reference sequence). V shed 4 bases and J shed 11 bases, with 20 bases lying between them. The chain's CDR3 is CASSSNNRAGSAFF. The CDR3 DNA sequence: TGTGCCAGCAGTTCAAACAACAGGGCCGGCTCGGCTTTCTTT.

This clone was recorded only once. The rearrangement uses TRBV4-2 and TRBJ2-3; TRBD2 matches at 7 bases. Germline lookup yields CDR1 LGHNA and CDR2 YNFKEQ. Unmatched junction bases numbered 11, after V lost 1 base and J lost 4 bases. CDR3 length: 17 residues. CDR3 sequence reads: CASSQANRLADADTQYF. The CDR3, as DNA: TGTGCCAGCAGCCAAGCTAATCGGCTAGCGGATGCAGATACGCAGTATTTT.

CDR3 nucleotide sequence: TGTGCCAGCAGCGTAGGTGAGGATCAGCCCCAGCATTTT. Residues: CASSVGEDQPQHF. The chain uses TRBV9 and TRBJ1-5; D unresolved. Germline CDR1 SGDLS, CDR2 YYNGEE. The V gene lost 0 bases and the J gene lost 5 bases, with 6 bases spanning the gap. The CDR3 has 13 residues.

The chain is built from TRBV19 and TRBJ1-2, with 7 bases matching TRBD1. The junction had 7 bases not matched to a gene; V was cut back by 4 bases and J by 2 bases. The germline gives CDR1 LNHDA, CDR2 SQIVND (reference sequence). The CDR3 length is 15 residues. CDR3 nucleotide sequence: TGTGCCAGTAGTAAGCGACAGGGACCAAACTATGGCTACACCTTC. It yields the protein CASSKRQGPNYGYTF.

This clone was counted once. The chain uses TRBV7-7 and TRBJ2-3; 9 nucleotides align to TRBD2. The CDR3 runs to 16 residues. Germline V gene sequence: CDR1 SSHAT, CDR2 FNYEAQ (reference sequence). The V gene end was trimmed by 2 bases and the J gene end by 5 bases; junction bases not matched to a gene: 8. The DNA of the CDR3 is TGTGCCAGCAGCTTAAGCCCTGCGGGGGGGGGAGATACGCAGTATTTT. This codes for CASSLSPAGGGDTQYF.

The V gene is TRBV11-3, the J gene TRBJ2-7; tentative D call: TRBD2 (5 bases). V was shortened by 3 bases and J by 1 base, with 13 bases between the two germline ends. The CDR3 runs to 15 residues. Germline V lookup: CDR1 SGHNT, CDR2 YENEEA. CDR3 nucleotides: TGTGCCAGCAGCTTCGGCCCGGGAAGGTCCTACGAGCAGTACTTC. This encodes CASSFGPGRSYEQYF.

This clone came up once. This chain connects TRBV11-2 to TRBJ1-1; D remains ambiguous. The CDR3 is made up of 13 amino acids. V lost 5 bases and J lost 0, with 7 bases in between. Germline CDR1 reads SGHAT; CDR2 reads FQNNGV. The DNA for the CDR3 is TGTGCCAGCAGCCCCATAGTGAACACTGAAGCTTTCTTT. Its protein is CASSPIVNTEAFF.

Concerning this clone itself: Given the absence of the conserved phenylalanine or tryptophan at the CDR3 end, a read error is likely. It is unclear where the CDR3 begins or ends on the DNA, so no DNA is shown, and the CDR3 is as TCRdb lists it. The CDR3 protein is CASSYSKVY. The chain employs TRBV6-5 and TRBJ1-4. The CDR3 is 9 residues long, counting both termini. Germline V gene data show CDR1 as MNHEY and CDR2 as SVGAGI.

This chain uses TRBV6-5 with TRBJ1-2; D is unclear. This CDR3 region has 14 residues. Trimming pared 5 bases from V and 8 bases from J, leaving 18 bases between. Germline lookup yields CDR1 MNHEY and CDR2 SVGAGI. This chain's CDR3 is CASSPRKEIGGYTF. The CDR3 region has the DNA TGTGCCAGCAGTCCCCGGAAGGAAATTGGGGGCTACACCTTC.